The TCR beta chain under discussion was sequenced for a study of radiation and T cells in renal cell carcinoma. General study results and limits: Pretreatment tumor biopsies were lacking, so baseline clonotypes are unknown. From baseline, blood top tumor clonotypes peaked at 2 weeks post-radiation.

Turning to this clone: The antigen is not known.

Time point specified: blood 4 weeks post-SBRT, at nephrectomy. Treatment denoted: 15 Gy SBRT to primary tumor, nephrectomy 4 weeks later. Nephrectomy followed 15 Gy stereotactic body radiation by 4 weeks. Serial blood draws occurred at baseline and 2 and 4 weeks post-SBRT. V shed 4 bases and J shed 8 bases, with 8 bases lying between them. The V gene's germline CDR1 is ENHRY and CDR2 SYGVKD. This CDR3 region has 12 residues. This table comes from immunoSEQ multiplex PCR, and its TCRdb copy is limited to in-frame clones, with some not included. The top ten clones hold about 2.5% of a sample with about 77,000 clones, over 80% of them seen once.

This specimen was blood, taken from a patient whose treatment included radiotherapy and nephrectomy. The clonotype was recovered from a woman aged 60-75 years with renal cell carcinoma. This chain uses TRBV10-3 with TRBJ1-4; the D gene is possibly TRBD1 (5 bases). The CDR3 sequence is CAISVKGEKLFF. The CDR3, as DNA: TGTGCCATCAGTGTCAAGGGGGAAAAACTGTTTTTT.